This T cell receptor beta chain came from a study of spatial heterogeneity in lung cancer. Study information: Detection consistently captured more beta-chain sequences than alpha-chain sequences.

In this sample, this clonotype turned up many times. Its antigen remains unknown. TCRdb reprocessed the 5' RACE reads with MiXCR, giving one entry per CDR3 protein. In the table there are tens of thousands of distinct CDR3 sequences, about 7.4% of which are singletons. Study results and caveats: Blood showed ubiquitous tumor TCRs more often at resection than at routine follow-up.

The time point here: blood at routine non-recurrence follow-up after resection. The authors sequenced whole RNA from tumor, nontumor lung or frozen PBMC without sorting. The clonotype was recovered from a female donor with early-stage non-small cell lung cancer. The specimen comprised PBMCs, sampled at follow-up.

The DNA of the CDR3 is TGTGCCACCGAAGAATACGGCACAGATACGCAGTATTTT. Translated: CATEEYGTDTQYF. The chain is built from TRBV6-2 or TRBV6-3 and TRBJ2-3; D is uncertain. The CDR3 totals 13 residues. CDR1 and CDR2 from the germline V gene are MNHEY and SVGEGT. Trimming took off 10 bases at V and 1 base at J, with 12 bases between the two ends.